One sample yielded the 5 T cell receptor beta chains listed below, sequenced in a study of cytomegalovirus exposure and HLA in healthy donors. Researchers ran the PCR with 60 Vbeta and 13 Jbeta primers. This table comes from immunoSEQ multiplex PCR, and its TCRdb copy is limited to in-frame clones, with some not included. The table shows some 180,000 clones, with roughly 80% occurring only once. Input material: PBMCs. The receptors were sampled from a young woman in good health and CMV-seronegative.

In the case of this clone: The junction shows a germline mismatch at one end, possibly a read error. The chain is built from TRBV2 and TRBJ1-4; possible D gene TRBD1, 6 bases. The CDR3 consists of 14 residues. Germline V gene data show CDR1 as SNHLY and CDR2 as FYNNEI. The CDR3 DNA reads TGTGCCAGCAGGAGAACAGGGCCTAAGGAAAAACTGTTTTTT. Translated, it gives CASRRTGPKEKLFF.

This clone came up once. J is TRBJ2-4 and V is TRBV19; 14 bases line up with TRBD2. CDR3 length: 17 amino acids. CDR1 and CDR2 from the germline V gene are LNHDA and SQIVND (reference sequence). The trim removed 4 bases at V and 7 bases at J, leaving 9 bases unmatched. The CDR3 DNA sequence: TGTGCCAGTAGTACCCTAGGGACTAGCGGGAGAAGGAACATTCAGTACTTC. Amino acid sequence: CASSTLGTSGRRNIQYF.

J is TRBJ1-5 and V is TRBV7-9, with D possibly TRBD1 on 5 matching bases. Germline V gene data show CDR1 as SEHNR and CDR2 as FQNEAQ (reference sequence). V shed 3 bases and J shed 7 bases, with 16 bases lying between them. The CDR3 is 15 amino acids. The CDR3 sequence is CASSFDRGVAQPQHF. CDR3 in DNA: TGTGCCAGCAGCTTCGATCGGGGGGTGGCACAGCCCCAGCATTTT.

The chain employs TRBV30 and TRBJ1-2; 7 bases are a match to TRBD1. The CDR3 loop spans 12 amino acids. The germline CDR1 and CDR2 sequences are GTSNPN and SVGIG (reference sequence). V shed 7 bases and J 3 bases; nucleotides not matched to a gene: 5. CDR3 nucleotides: TGTGCCTATGAACAGGGGCACTATGGCTACACCTTC. Its protein is CAYEQGHYGYTF.

V and J are TRBV27 and TRBJ2-1; 14 bases line up with TRBD2. Trimming took 1 base from V and 1 from J; bases not matched to a gene: 12. Germline-derived CDR1 and CDR2 are MNHEY and SMNVEV (reference sequence). The length of the CDR3 is 21 residues. Here the CDR3 DNA reads TGTGCCAGCAGTTTATACCAGACCCAGACTAGCGGGAGGGGATCCTACAATGAGCAGTTCTTC. Protein: CASSLYQTQTSGRGSYNEQFF.